This TCR beta chain was identified in a study of blood T cell repertoires in COVID-19. Looking at the study overall: Material from acute and convalescent COVID-19 was sourced from the United States, Italy and Spain. In each case, the material was cDNA or gDNA derived from T cells, B-cell-depleted T cells, or PBMCs.

Per the authors' pipeline: Reference gene primer amplification gave estimated nucleated cell counts. Produced via immunoSEQ multiplex PCR; TCRdb's table is partial and in-frame only. The D gene and trimming were derived from the DNA, and the V and J assignments and clone size from that table. The table lists approximately 140,000 clones, 85% to 90% of them singletons. Germline V gene lookup returns CDR1 SGHTA and CDR2 FQGTGA. The length of the CDR3 is 19 residues. V lost 1 base and J lost 0; bases outside the gene matches: 4. The gene calls are TRBV7-3 and TRBJ2-1; TRBD2 matches at 15 bases. The sample comprised peripheral blood. The TCR sequence derives from a man aged 65 to 79 with active COVID-19. CDR3 sequence reads: CASSLIGTSGRPSYNEQFF. Here the CDR3 DNA reads TGTGCCAGCAGCTTAATAGGGACTAGCGGGAGGCCCTCCTACAATGAGCAGTTCTTC. Using reference TRBV7-3 and TRBJ2-1 for the parts outside the CDR3, the full variable domain is GAGVSQTPSNKVTEKGKYVELRCDPISGHTALYWYRQSLGQGPEFLIYFQGTGAADDSGLPNDRFFAVRPEGSVSTLKIQRTERGDSAVYLCASSLIGTSGRPSYNEQFFGPGTRLTVL.